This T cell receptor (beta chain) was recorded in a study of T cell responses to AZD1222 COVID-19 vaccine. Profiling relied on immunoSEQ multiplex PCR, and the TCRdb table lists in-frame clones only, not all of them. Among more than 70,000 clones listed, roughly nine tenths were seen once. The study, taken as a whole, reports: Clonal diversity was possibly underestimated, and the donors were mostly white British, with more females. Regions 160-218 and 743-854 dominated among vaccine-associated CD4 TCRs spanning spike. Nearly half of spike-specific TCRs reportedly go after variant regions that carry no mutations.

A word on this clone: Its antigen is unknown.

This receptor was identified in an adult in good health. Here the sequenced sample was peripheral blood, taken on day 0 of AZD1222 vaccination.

CDR3 DNA: TGCAGCGTTGTCACTGGGAATATTGAAAAACTGTTTTTT. Protein sequence: CSVVTGNIEKLFF. The chain uses TRBV29-1 and TRBJ1-4; no reliable D call. With 4 bases removed from V and 7 bases from J, the gap between germline ends came to 13 bases. Germline V gives CDR1 SQVTM, CDR2 ANQGSEA. CDR3 size: 13 residues.